This T cell receptor beta chain was sequenced during a study of shared clonotypes between healthy human individuals. Whole-study context: Donors, aged 18 to 49, were a couple of women and three men.

Of note for this clone: The sample contains more than one DNA sequence encoding this CDR3.

In the authors' methods: Without quality scores, immunoSEQ junctional reads could not be filtered like full-length reads. Assay used: immunoSEQ multiplex PCR; TCRdb lists only in-frame clones, some missing. That table supplies the V and J calls and clone size; D and trimming were determined from the DNA. The repertoire has hundreds of thousands of clones, roughly four fifths of them found once; the top ten carry 12%. Trimming at V came to 5 bases and at J to 2 bases, leaving 4 bases not matched to a gene. This CDR3 is 15 amino acids long. Looked up from germline, CDR1 is SGHTA and CDR2 is FQGNSA. The sequenced sample was PBMCs. The chain employs TRBV7-2 and TRBJ2-7; 12 nucleotides agree with TRBD2. This clonotype was sampled from a middle-aged woman in good health. Some clones in this sample may be carry-over from other donors' samples. Here the CDR3 reads CASSPRTSGTYEQYF. The CDR3, as DNA: TGTGCCAGCAGCCCGAGGACTAGCGGGACCTACGAGCAGTACTTC.